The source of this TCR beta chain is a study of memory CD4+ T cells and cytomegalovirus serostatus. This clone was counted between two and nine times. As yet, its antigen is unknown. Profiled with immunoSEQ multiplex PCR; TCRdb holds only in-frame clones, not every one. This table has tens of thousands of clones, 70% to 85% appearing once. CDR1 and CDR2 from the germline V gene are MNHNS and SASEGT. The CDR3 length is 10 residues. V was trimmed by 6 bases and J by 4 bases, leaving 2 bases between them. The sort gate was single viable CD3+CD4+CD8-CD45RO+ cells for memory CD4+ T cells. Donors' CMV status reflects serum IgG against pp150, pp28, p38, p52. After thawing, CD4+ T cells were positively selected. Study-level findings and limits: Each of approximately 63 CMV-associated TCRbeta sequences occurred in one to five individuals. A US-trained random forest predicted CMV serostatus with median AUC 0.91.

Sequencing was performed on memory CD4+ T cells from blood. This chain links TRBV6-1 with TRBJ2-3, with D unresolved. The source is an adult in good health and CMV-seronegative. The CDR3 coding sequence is TGTGCCAGCAGCCCAGATACGCAGTATTTT. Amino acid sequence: CASSPDTQYF.